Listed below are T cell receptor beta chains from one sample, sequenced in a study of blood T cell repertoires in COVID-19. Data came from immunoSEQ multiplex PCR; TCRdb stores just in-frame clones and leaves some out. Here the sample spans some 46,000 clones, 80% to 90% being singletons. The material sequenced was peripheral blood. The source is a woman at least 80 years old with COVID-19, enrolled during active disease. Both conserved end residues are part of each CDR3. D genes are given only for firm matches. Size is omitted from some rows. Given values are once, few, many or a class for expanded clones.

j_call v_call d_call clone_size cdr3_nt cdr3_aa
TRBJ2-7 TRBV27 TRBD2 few TGTGCCAGCAGCAAACTGTTTCCGGGACTAGCGGGTTCCTACGAGCAGTACTTC CASSKLFPGLAGSYEQYF
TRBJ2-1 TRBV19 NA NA TGTGCCAGTAGTCGAGAAACGGCAGCGTACAATGAGCAGTTCTTC CASSRETAAYNEQFF
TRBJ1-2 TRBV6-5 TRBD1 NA TGTGCCAGCAGTACAGGGGGCGCCAACTATGGCTACACCTTC CASSTGGANYGYTF
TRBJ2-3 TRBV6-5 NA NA TGTGCCAGCAGCACCAGGGTTAGGACAGATACGCAGTATTTT CASSTRVRTDTQYF
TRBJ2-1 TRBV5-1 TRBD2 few TGCGCCAGCAGCCGGGAACTAGCGGGTCGCAATGAGCAGTTCTTC CASSRELAGRNEQFF
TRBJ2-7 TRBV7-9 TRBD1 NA TGTGCCAGCAGTAAGGGGGCTGACGAATACGAGCAGTACTTC CASSKGADEYEQYF
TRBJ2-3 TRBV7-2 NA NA TGTGCCAGCAGCCCAGGTCCACCCCTGGTAGATACGCAGTATTTT CASSPGPPLVDTQYF
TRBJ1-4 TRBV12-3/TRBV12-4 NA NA TGTGCCAGCAGTCAATACACAGAAAAACTGTTTTTT CASSQYTEKLFF
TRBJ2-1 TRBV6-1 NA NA TGTGCCAGCAGTGAAGGGACAGCACTATACAATGAGCAGTTCTTC CASSEGTALYNEQFF
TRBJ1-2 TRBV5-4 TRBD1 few TGTGCCAGCAGCAGGGGACAGGAGGACTATGGCTACACCTTC CASSRGQEDYGYTF
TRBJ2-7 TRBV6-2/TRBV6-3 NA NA TGTGCCAGCAGTTACCCCGGACTGTACGAGCAGTACTTC CASSYPGLYEQYF
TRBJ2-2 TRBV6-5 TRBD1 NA TGTGCCAGCAGTTACTGGGGACAGCCTAACACCGGGGAGCTGTTTTTT CASSYWGQPNTGELFF
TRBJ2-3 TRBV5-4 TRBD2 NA TGTGCCAGCACCCATGGGGGGGGGACTAGCGGTCGGGATACGCAGTATTTT CASTHGGGTSGRDTQYF
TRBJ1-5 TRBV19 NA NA TGTGCCAGTAGTATAGAGGCCGTTGGGCCCCAGCATTTT CASSIEAVGPQHF
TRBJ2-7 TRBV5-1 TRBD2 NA TGCGCCAGCAGCTTGGGGAGTAGCGGGAGCGACGAGCAGTACTTC CASSLGSSGSDEQYF
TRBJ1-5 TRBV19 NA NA TGTGCCAGTAGCCCTATAGGGACTGGGACGGGGCAGCCCCAGCATTTT CASSPIGTGTGQPQHF
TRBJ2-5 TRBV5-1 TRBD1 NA TGCGCCAGCAGCTTACAGGGGACACCCTCCGGCGAGACCCAGTACTTC CASSLQGTPSGETQYF